The clone carrying this T cell receptor beta chain appeared a single time. The method was immunoSEQ multiplex PCR; TCRdb's version includes in-frame clones alone and lacks a portion of them. The table lists just over 200,000 clones, about 75% of them singletons. These data come from a study of cytotoxic CD8 clonotypes in ibrutinib-treated CLL. CDR3 size: 13 residues. Trimming stripped 6 bases from V and 4 bases from J, with 10 bases between. Germline CDR1 and CDR2: KGHSH and LQKENI. The chain carries TRBV18 and TRBJ1-5, with D maybe TRBD1 (5 bases). The sequence came from a human donor with chronic lymphocytic leukemia. The material sequenced was PBMCs, taken after 12 months of ibrutinib treatment. CDR3 in DNA: TGTGCCAGCTCTCCGGGGGAGAATCAGCCCCAGCATTTT. It yields the protein CASSPGENQPQHF. The entire variable domain, with the rest obtained from reference TRBV18 and TRBJ1-5, is as follows: NAGVMQNPRHLVRRRGQEARLRCSPMKGHSHVYWYRQLPEEGLKFMVYLQKENIIDESGMPKERFSAEFPKEGPSILRIQQVVRGDSAAYFCASSPGENQPQHFGDGTRLSIL.